The TCR beta chain described here comes from a study of blood T cell repertoires in COVID-19. Study background: Material from acute and convalescent COVID-19 was sourced from the United States, Italy and Spain. PBMCs, B-cell-depleted T cells, or T cells provided the cDNA or gDNA that made up the material.

V was clipped by 4 bases and J by 3 bases, with 9 bases between them. Germline V gene lookup returns CDR1 KGHDR and CDR2 SFDVKD. There are 14 residues in the CDR3. Authors' processing steps: The authors estimated nucleated cell counts from reference gene primer amplification. Generated by immunoSEQ multiplex PCR, the TCRdb table keeps only in-frame clones and is missing some. The V and J calls and clone size come from that table; D and trimming were worked out from the DNA. The sample consists of 130,000 to 150,000 clones, about 88% of them appearing once. The V and J genes are TRBV24-1 and TRBJ2-1; possibly TRBD2 for D (5 bases). The source of this sequence is a human donor with acute or convalescent COVID-19. The donor label of this sample is uncertain. Material: peripheral blood. CDR3 nucleotides: TGTGCCACCAGTGAGGAGACTAACTACAATGAGCAGTTCTTC. The encoded protein is CATSEETNYNEQFF.